A single T cell receptor (beta chain) is shown here with its context. RNA transcripts were the template for amplifying TCR beta CDR3 regions. An initial round of RT-PCR targeting the TCR CDR3 relied on the HTBI primer set. Via MiXCR, TCRdb re-called the multiplex PCR reads, giving one row per CDR3 protein. The sample has about 210,000 distinct CDR3 sequences, over 15% seen once. This record comes from a study of T cells in Graves' hyperthyroidism and ophthalmopathy. The sequencing input was blood. The TCR originated in a man aged 50-59 years with Graves' hyperthyroidism.

The CDR3 DNA reads as TGCGCCAGCAGCCGGACAGCGGGAGGGCCCGGGGCCAACGTCCTGACTTTC. Amino acids: CASSRTAGGPGANVLTF. This rearrangement joins TRBV5-1 to TRBJ2-6; 10 positions match TRBD2. Germline V gives CDR1 SGHRS, CDR2 YFSETQ. V gave up 4 bases and J gave up 4 bases; unmatched junction bases: 8. The CDR3 covers 17 residues.